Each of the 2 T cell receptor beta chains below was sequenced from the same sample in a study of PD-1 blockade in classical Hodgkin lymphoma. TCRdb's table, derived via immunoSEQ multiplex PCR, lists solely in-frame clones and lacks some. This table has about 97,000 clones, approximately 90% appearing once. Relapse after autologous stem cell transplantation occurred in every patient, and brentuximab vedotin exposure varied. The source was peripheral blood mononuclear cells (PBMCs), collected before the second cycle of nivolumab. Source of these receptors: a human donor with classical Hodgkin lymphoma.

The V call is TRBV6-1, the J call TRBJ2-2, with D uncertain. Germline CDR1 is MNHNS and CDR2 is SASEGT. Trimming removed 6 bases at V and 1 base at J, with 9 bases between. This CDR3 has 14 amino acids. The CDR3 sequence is CASRASMNTGELFF. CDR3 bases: TGTGCCAGCAGGGCGTCGATGAACACCGGGGAGCTGTTTTTT.

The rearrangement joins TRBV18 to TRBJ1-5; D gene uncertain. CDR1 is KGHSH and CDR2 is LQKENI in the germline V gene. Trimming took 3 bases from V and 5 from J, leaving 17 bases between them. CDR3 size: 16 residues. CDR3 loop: CASSPSLGGGDQPQHF. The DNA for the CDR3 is TGTGCCAGCTCACCTTCTTTGGGCGGAGGCGATCAGCCCCAGCATTTT.